This TCR beta chain was obtained from a study of blood T cell repertoires in COVID-19. Looking at the study overall: The samples span acute and convalescent COVID-19 from the United States, Italy and Spain.

Profiled with immunoSEQ multiplex PCR; TCRdb holds only in-frame clones, not every one. The table has some 250,000 clones, around 90% seen once. Germline CDR1 MNHEY, CDR2 SVGAGI. The trim removed 0 bases at V and 6 bases at J, leaving 8 bases unmatched. The length of the CDR3 is 16 residues. The clonotype originates from a human donor in a cohort sampled during active COVID-19. Sequencing was carried out using peripheral blood. This chain uses TRBV6-5 with TRBJ2-3, with 8 bases aligning to TRBD1. In nucleotides, the CDR3 is TGTGCCAGCAGTTACTCGGCCGCAGGGGGCTTGGATACGCAGTATTTT. As protein: CASSYSAAGGLDTQYF.